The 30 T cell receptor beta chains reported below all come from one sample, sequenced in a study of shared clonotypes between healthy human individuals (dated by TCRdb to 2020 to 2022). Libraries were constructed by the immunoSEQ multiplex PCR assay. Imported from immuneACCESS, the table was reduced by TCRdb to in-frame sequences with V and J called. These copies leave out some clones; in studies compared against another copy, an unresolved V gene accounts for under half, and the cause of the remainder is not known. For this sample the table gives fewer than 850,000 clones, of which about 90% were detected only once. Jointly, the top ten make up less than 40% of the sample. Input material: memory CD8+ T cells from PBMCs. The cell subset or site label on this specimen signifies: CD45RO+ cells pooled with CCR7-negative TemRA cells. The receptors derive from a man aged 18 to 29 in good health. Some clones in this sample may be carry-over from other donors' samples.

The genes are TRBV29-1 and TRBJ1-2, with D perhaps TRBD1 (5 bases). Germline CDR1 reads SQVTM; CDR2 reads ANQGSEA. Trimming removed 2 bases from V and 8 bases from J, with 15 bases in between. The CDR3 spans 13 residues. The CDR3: CSVEKPAGNGYTF. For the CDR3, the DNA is TGCAGCGTTGAAAAGCCGGCAGGGAACGGCTACACCTTC.

The CDR3 loop is CASSEGRDTGELFF. DNA for the CDR3: TGTGCCAGCAGCGAAGGGCGGGACACCGGGGAGCTGTTTTTT. The rearrangement links TRBV9 to TRBJ2-2, with D possibly TRBD2 on 5 matching bases. From germline, CDR1 is SGDLS and CDR2 YYNGEE. The CDR3 totals 14 residues. Trimming stripped 3 bases from V and 3 bases from J, with 9 bases between.

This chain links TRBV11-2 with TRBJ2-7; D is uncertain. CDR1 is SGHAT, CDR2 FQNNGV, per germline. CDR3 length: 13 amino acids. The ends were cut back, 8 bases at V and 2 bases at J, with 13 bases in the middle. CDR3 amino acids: CASGLSQTYEQYF. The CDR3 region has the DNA TGTGCCAGCGGGCTTTCGCAGACCTACGAGCAGTACTTC.

CDR3 DNA sequence: TGTGCCAGCAGCAGGGGTAAGGGCCTCTACGAGCAGTACTTC. As protein: CASSRGKGLYEQYF. This chain connects TRBV6-1 to TRBJ2-7; perhaps TRBD1 as D (6 bases). CDR1 is MNHNS and CDR2 is SASEGT in the germline V gene. The V end lost 6 bases, the J end lost 3 bases, and 15 bases lay between the germline ends. This CDR3 region has 14 residues.

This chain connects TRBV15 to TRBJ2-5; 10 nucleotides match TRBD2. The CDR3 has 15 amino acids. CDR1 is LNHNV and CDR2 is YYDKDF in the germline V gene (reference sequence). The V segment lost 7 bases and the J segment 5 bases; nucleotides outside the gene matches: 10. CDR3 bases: TGTGCCACCACCGACAGTACAGCGGGAGGGGAGACCCAGTACTTC. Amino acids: CATTDSTAGGETQYF.

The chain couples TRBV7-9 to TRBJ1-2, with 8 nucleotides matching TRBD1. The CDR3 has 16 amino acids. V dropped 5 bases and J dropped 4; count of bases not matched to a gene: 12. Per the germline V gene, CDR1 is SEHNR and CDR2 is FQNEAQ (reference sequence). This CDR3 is CASSNLLGQGAYGYTF. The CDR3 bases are TGTGCCAGCAGCAACCTCCTCGGACAGGGCGCCTATGGCTACACCTTC.

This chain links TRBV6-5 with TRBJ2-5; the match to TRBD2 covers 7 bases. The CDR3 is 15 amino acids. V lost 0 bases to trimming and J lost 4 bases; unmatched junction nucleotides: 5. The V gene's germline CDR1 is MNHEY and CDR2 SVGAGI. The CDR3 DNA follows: TGTGCCAGCAGTTACTCGGGGAGGGTTAGAGAGACCCAGTACTTC. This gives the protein CASSYSGRVRETQYF.

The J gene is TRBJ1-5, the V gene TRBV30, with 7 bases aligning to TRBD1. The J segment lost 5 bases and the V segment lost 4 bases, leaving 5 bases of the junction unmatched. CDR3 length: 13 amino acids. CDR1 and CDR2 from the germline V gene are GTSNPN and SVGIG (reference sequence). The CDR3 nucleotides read TGTGCCTGGAATCAGGGGGGTGATCAGCCCCAGCATTTT. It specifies CAWNQGGDQPQHF.

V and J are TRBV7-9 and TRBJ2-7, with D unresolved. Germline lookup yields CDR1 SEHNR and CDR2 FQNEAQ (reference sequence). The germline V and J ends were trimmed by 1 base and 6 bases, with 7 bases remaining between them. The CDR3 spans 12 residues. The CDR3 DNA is TGTGCCAGCAGCTTAGGCCAGTTCGAGCAGTACTTC. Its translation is CASSLGQFEQYF. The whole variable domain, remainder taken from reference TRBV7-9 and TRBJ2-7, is DTGVSQNPRHKITKRGQNVTFRCDPISEHNRLYWYRQTLGQGPEFLTYFQNEAQLEKSRLLSDRFSAERPKGSFSTLEIQRTEQGDSAMYLCASSLGQFEQYFGPGTRLTVT.

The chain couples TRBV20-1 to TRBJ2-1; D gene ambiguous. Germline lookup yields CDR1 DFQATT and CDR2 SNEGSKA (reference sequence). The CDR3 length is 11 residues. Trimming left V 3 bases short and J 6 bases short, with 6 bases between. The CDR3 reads CSASWSNEQFF. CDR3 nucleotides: TGCAGTGCTAGCTGGAGCAATGAGCAGTTCTTC.

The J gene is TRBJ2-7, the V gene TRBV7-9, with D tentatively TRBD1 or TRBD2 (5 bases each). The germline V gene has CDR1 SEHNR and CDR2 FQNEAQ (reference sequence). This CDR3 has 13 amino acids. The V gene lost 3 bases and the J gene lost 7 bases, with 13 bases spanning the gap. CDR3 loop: CASSFPLEGEQYF. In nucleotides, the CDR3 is TGTGCCAGCAGCTTCCCCCTCGAGGGGGAGCAGTACTTC.

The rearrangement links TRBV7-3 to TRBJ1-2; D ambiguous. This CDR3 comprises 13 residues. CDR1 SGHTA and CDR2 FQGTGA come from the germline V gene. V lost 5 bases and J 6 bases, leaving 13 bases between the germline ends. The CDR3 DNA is TGTGCCAGCAGCCTAAGGGCAGTTCATGGCTACACCTTC. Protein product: CASSLRAVHGYTF. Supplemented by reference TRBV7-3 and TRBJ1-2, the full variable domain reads GAGVSQTPSNKVTEKGKYVELRCDPISGHTALYWYRQSLGQGPEFLIYFQGTGAADDSGLPNDRFFAVRPEGSVSTLKIQRTERGDSAVYLCASSLRAVHGYTFGSGTRLTVV.

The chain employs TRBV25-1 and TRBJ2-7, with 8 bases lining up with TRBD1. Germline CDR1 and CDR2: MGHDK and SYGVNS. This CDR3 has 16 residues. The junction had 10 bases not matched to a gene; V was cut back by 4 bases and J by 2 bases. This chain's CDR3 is CASSAPGQDLTYEQYF. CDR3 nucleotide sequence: TGTGCCAGCAGTGCTCCGGGACAGGATTTGACCTACGAGCAGTACTTC.

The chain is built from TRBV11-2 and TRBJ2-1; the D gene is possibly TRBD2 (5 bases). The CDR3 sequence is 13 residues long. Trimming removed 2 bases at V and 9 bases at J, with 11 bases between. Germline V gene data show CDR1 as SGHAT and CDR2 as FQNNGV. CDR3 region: CASSLFRGIEQFF. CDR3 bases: TGTGCCAGCAGCTTATTTCGGGGTATTGAGCAGTTCTTC.

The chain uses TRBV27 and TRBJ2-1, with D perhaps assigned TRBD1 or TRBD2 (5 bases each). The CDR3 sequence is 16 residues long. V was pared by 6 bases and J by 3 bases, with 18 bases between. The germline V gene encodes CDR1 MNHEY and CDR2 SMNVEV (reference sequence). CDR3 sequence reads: CASRPRGPWDYNEQFF. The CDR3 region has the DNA TGTGCCAGCAGACCGAGGGGACCATGGGACTACAATGAGCAGTTCTTC.

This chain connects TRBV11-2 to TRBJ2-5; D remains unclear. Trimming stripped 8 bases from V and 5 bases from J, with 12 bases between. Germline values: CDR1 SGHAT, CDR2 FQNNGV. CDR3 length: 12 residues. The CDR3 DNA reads TGTGCCAGCGGTCTCGTTGGGGAGACCCAGTACTTC. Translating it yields CASGLVGETQYF.

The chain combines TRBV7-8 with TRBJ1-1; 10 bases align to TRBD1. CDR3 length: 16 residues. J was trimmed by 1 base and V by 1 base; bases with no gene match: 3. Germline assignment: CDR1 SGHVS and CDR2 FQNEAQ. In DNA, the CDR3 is TGTGCCAGCAGCTTAGAGACAGGGGGCTGGAACACTGAAGCTTTCTTT. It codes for CASSLETGGWNTEAFF.

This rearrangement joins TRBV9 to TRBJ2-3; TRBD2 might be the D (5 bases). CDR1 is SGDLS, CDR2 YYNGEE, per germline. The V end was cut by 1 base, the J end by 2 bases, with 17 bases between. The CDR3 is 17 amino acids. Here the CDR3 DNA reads TGTGCCAGCAGCGTACATTACCGGCTAGCCTCCACAGATACGCAGTATTTT. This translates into CASSVHYRLASTDTQYF.

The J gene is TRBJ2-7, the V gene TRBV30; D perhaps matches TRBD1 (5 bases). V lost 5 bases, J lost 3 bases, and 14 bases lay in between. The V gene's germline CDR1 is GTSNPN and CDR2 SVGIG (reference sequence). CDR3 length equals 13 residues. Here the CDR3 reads CAWLGQNGYEQYF. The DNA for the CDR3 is TGTGCCTGGTTGGGGCAGAACGGCTACGAGCAGTACTTC.

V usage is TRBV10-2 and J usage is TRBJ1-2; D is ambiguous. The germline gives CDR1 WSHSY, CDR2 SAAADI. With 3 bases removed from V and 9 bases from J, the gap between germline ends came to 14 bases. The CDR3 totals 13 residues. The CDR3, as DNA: TGCGCCAGCAGTGATAAGTGGGAGGATAGCTACACCTTC. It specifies CASSDKWEDSYTF.

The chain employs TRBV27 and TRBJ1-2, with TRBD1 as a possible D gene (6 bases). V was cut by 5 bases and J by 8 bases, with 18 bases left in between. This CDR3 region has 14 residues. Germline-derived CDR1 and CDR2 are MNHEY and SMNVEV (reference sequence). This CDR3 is CASSPNQDRSGYTF. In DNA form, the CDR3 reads TGTGCCAGCAGTCCCAACCAAGACAGGTCGGGCTACACCTTC.

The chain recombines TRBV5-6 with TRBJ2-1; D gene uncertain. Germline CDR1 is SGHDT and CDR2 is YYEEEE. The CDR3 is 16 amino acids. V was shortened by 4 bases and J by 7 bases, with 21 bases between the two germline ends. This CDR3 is CASSVGRRRNENEQFF. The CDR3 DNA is TGTGCCAGCAGCGTCGGACGGCGGCGGAATGAGAATGAGCAGTTCTTC.

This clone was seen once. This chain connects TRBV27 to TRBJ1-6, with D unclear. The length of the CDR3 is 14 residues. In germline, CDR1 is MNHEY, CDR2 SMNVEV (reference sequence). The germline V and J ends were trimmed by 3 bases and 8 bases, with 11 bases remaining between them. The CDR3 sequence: CASSFVGIYSPLHF. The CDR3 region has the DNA TGTGCCAGCAGTTTTGTAGGGATTTATTCACCCCTCCACTTT.

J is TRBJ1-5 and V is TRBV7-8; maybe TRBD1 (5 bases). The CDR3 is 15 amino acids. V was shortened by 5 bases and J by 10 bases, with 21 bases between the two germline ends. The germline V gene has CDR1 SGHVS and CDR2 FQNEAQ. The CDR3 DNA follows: TGTGCCAGCAGCCACCAGCAGGGAGGTTTTGAACCCCAGCATTTT. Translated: CASSHQQGGFEPQHF. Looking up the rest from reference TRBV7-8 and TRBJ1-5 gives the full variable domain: GAGVSQSPRYKVAKRGQDVALRCDPISGHVSLFWYQQALGQGPEFLTYFQNEAQLDKSGLPSDRFFAERPEGSVSTLKIQRTQQEDSAVYLCASSHQQGGFEPQHFGDGTRLSIL.

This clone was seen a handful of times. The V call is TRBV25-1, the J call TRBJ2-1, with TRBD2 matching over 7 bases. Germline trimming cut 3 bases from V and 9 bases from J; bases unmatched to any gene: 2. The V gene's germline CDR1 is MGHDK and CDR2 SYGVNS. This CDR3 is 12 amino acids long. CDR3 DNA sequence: TGTGCCAGCAGTGACTGGACTAGTGAGCAGTTCTTC. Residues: CASSDWTSEQFF.

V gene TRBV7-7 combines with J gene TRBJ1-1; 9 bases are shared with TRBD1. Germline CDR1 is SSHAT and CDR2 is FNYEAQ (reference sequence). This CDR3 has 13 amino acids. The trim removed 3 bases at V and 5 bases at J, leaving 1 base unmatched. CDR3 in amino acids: CASSLDRGTEAFF. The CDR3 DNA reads TGTGCCAGCAGCTTGGACAGGGGAACTGAAGCTTTCTTT. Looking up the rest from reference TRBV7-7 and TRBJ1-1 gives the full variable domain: GAGVSQSPRYKVTKRGQDVTLRCDPISSHATLYWYQQALGQGPEFLTYFNYEAQPDKSGLPSDRFSAERPEGSISTLTIQRTEQRDSAMYRCASSLDRGTEAFFGQGTRLTVV.

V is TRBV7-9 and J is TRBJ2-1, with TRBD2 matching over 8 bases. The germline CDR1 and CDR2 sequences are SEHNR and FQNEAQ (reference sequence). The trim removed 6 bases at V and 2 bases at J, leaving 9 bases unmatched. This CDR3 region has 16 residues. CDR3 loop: CASRAGGEDPYNEQFF. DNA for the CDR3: TGTGCCAGCAGGGCCGGGGGGGAGGATCCCTACAATGAGCAGTTCTTC.

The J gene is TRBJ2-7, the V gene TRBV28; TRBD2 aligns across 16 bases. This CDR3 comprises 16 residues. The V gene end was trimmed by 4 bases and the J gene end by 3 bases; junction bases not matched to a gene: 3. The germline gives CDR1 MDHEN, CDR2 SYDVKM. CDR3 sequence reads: CASSSGTSGRVYEQYF. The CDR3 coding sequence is TGTGCCAGCAGTTCCGGGACTAGCGGGAGGGTCTACGAGCAGTACTTC.

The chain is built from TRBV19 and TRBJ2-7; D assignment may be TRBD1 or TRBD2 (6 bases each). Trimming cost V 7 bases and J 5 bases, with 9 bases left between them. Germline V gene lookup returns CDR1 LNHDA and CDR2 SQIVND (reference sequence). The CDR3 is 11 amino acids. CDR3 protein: CASKGGDEQYF. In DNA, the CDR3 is TGTGCCAGTAAGGGGGGCGACGAGCAGTACTTC.

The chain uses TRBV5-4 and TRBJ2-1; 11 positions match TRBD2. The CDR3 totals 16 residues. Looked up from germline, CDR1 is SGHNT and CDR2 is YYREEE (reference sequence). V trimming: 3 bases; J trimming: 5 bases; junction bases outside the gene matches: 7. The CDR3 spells CASSWAGTSGNNEQFF. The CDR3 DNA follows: TGTGCCAGCAGCTGGGCAGGGACTAGCGGCAACAATGAGCAGTTCTTC.